A selection of T cell receptor beta chains follows, all from one sample in a study of Ad26.COV2.S vaccination and SARS-CoV-2 variants. Method: immunoSEQ multiplex PCR; TCRdb's copy keeps in-frame clones and lacks some. The data contain about 370,000 clones, around 85% of them singletons. The input for sequencing was peripheral blood, taken in a trial of Ad26.COV2.S vaccine versus placebo. The receptor set was obtained from a person aged 18-60 years who received the Ad26.COV2.S COVID-19 vaccine or a placebo. CDR3s include the opening cysteine and the closing phenylalanine or tryptophan. The order of the fields is clone size, J gene, D gene, CDR3 length, V gene, CDR3 DNA, CDR3 protein. A D gene is named only where the DNA matches it firmly. For some rows the clone size is stated as once, few or many, or as a class when expanded; others skip it.

NA TRBJ2-6 NA 16 TRBV5-1 TGCGCCAGCAGCTTGGTGCCCCGCTCTGGGGCCAACGTCCTGACTTTC CASSLVPRSGANVLTF
NA TRBJ1-2 NA 14 TRBV4-1 TGCGCCAGCAGCCAGCCCGGTAGGGGGAAAGGCTACACCTTC CASSQPGRGKGYTF
NA TRBJ2-6 NA 14 TRBV6-5 TGTGCCAGCATACGAAGGGCTGGGGCCAACGTCCTGACTTTC CASIRRAGANVLTF
NA TRBJ2-6 NA 15 TRBV7-6 TGTGCCAGCAGCCTACAGCCTGGTGGGGCCAACGTCCTGACTTTC CASSLQPGGANVLTF
NA TRBJ2-2 TRBD2 16 TRBV27 TGTGCCAGCAGTTTCGGATTAGCGGGGACTACCGGGGAGCTGTTTTTT CASSFGLAGTTGELFF
NA TRBJ2-3 TRBD1 16 TRBV18 TGTGCCAGCTCACACGGAGGGGACAGGGGCATGGATACGCAGTATTTT CASSHGGDRGMDTQYF
NA TRBJ1-5 NA 13 TRBV6-6 TGTGCCAGCGGATCTATTAGCAATCAGCCCCAGCATTTT CASGSISNQPQHF
NA TRBJ1-1 NA 15 TRBV27 TGTGCCAGCAATCCTTCAGGGGTGGGGAACACTGAAGCTTTCTTT CASNPSGVGNTEAFF
NA TRBJ1-4 NA 12 TRBV5-8 TGTGCCAGCAGCGCAACTAATGAAAAACTGTTTTTT CASSATNEKLFF
NA TRBJ1-2 NA 16 TRBV6-2/TRBV6-3 TGTGCCAGCAGTTACTCTCGGACGGGGGAACAGGATGGCTACACCTTC CASSYSRTGEQDGYTF
NA TRBJ1-4 NA 14 TRBV2 TGTGCCAGCAAGGGGCGGAATCAGGATGAAAAACTGTTTTTT CASKGRNQDEKLFF
NA TRBJ1-2 NA 12 TRBV29-1 TGCAGCCCCCCAGGGGAGGCCGATGGCTACACCTTC CSPPGEADGYTF
NA TRBJ2-3 NA 12 TRBV10-1 TGCGCCAGCAGTGAGTCCACAGATACGCAGTATTTT CASSESTDTQYF
NA TRBJ2-2 NA 11 TRBV6-5 TGTGCCAGTTCGGACACCGGGGAGCTGTTTTTT CASSDTGELFF
NA TRBJ1-2 TRBD1 13 TRBV3-1/TRBV3-2 TGTGCCAGCAGCACGGACAGGGTCGCTGGCTACACCTTC CASSTDRVAGYTF
NA TRBJ1-2 NA 14 TRBV2 TGTGCCAGCCGCCCGGGGGGCACCAACTATGGCTACACCTTC CASRPGGTNYGYTF
NA TRBJ1-6 NA 14 TRBV7-9 TGTGCCAGCAGCTTCGGAGGGAACAATTCACCCCTCCACTTT CASSFGGNNSPLHF
NA TRBJ2-7 NA 16 TRBV7-2 TGTGCCAGCAGCTTAGTTTGGGGGCGCAAATCCTACGAGCAGTACTTC CASSLVWGRKSYEQYF
NA TRBJ1-1 NA 11 TRBV7-9 TGTGCCAGCAGCTTAAACACTGAAGCTTTCTTT CASSLNTEAFF
large TRBJ2-5 NA 14 TRBV6-6 TGTGCCAGCAGTTACTTCAGCCGGCAAGAGACCCAGTACTTC CASSYFSRQETQYF
NA TRBJ2-1 NA 16 TRBV4-3 TGCGCCAGCAGCCAAGAAAGGGGCATGGAGAGGAATGAGCAGTTCTTC CASSQERGMERNEQFF
NA TRBJ2-1 NA 13 TRBV18 TGTGCCAGCTCATCTAGCTCCTACAATGAGCAGTTCTTC CASSSSSYNEQFF
NA TRBJ2-1 NA 13 TRBV5-6 TGTGCCAGCAGCGCGACAGGCTACAATGAGCAGTTCTTC CASSATGYNEQFF
NA TRBJ1-6 TRBD1 14 TRBV7-9 TGTGCCAGCAGCCCTACAGGGGCGGATTCACCCCTCCACTTT CASSPTGADSPLHF
NA TRBJ1-2 NA 14 TRBV15 TGTGCCACCAGCAGAGATACAACAGGGAATGGCTACACCTTC CATSRDTTGNGYTF
once TRBJ1-1 NA 14 TRBV3-1/TRBV3-2 TGTGCCAGCAGTCGGTTGACAGGGAACACTGAAGCTTTCTTT CASSRLTGNTEAFF
NA TRBJ2-7 NA 12 TRBV29-1 TGCAGCGTTGGACAGACCTCCTACGAGCAGTACTTC CSVGQTSYEQYF
NA TRBJ1-5 NA 17 TRBV5-4 TGTGCCAGCAGCCACCCAAAAGTGGTACATAGCAATCAGCCCCAGCATTTT CASSHPKVVHSNQPQHF
NA TRBJ1-2 TRBD1 14 TRBV25-1 TGTGCCAGCAGTGGGGGACAGACCTTCTATGGCTACACCTTC CASSGGQTFYGYTF
NA TRBJ2-6 TRBD2 17 TRBV11-2 TGTGCCAGCAGCTTACGGGGGGGGGCTGCTGGGGCCAACGTCCTGACTTTC CASSLRGGAAGANVLTF
NA TRBJ2-2 TRBD2 16 TRBV5-4 TGTGCCAGCAGCTTATTTTCCGGGACTACCACCGGGGAGCTGTTTTTT CASSLFSGTTTGELFF